This T cell receptor (beta chain) came from a study of cytomegalovirus exposure and HLA in healthy donors. This CDR3 comprises 16 residues. V lost 6 bases to trimming and J lost 6 bases; unmatched junction nucleotides: 14. Germline lookup yields CDR1 MDHEN and CDR2 SYDVKM. PCR was performed using 60 Vbeta and 13 Jbeta primers. Original data processing: Around 9.9 million shared chains were among the about 80 million unique TCR beta chains that a later analysis counted. Libraries were prepared by immunoSEQ multiplex PCR; TCRdb keeps only in-frame clonotypes and omits some of them. V, J and clone size are taken as reported in that table, and D and trimming were inferred from the DNA itself. The table records about 190,000 clones, around 83% of them present only once.

This receptor was identified in a woman between 45 and 65 years old in good health and CMV-seropositive. The gene calls are TRBV28 and TRBJ1-3, with 7 bases fitting TRBD1. Sequencing used PBMCs. The CDR3 bases are TGTGCCAGCAGCCGCGGAGACAGGGTAGGCGAAAACACCATATATTTT. As protein: CASSRGDRVGENTIYF.